This TCR beta chain was obtained from a study of shared clonotypes between healthy human individuals. The study's findings and limits: Clonotype sharing across donors was expected to vary with sequencing depth. Only blood was sampled; tissue repertoires likely differ.

Trimming left V 0 bases short and J 5 bases short, with 14 bases between. The germline V gene encodes CDR1 SEHNR and CDR2 FQNEAQ (reference sequence). The CDR3 totals 15 residues. To note about this clone: Its antigen is not identified.

Some clones are missing from TCRdb's copy, which holds only in-frame ones; the method was immunoSEQ multiplex PCR. The sample carries about 2.1 million clones, approximately 92% recorded once. Naive CD8 cells comprised CD45RO-negative, CCR7-positively selected cells, excluding terminally differentiated effector memory CD45RA+ cells. The study drew all its donors from Caucasian adults living in Nashville, Tennessee. The chain recombines TRBV7-9 with TRBJ2-7, with a possible D match to TRBD1 (5 bases). The sequencing sample was made of naive CD8+ T cells from PBMCs. The clonotype was recovered from a man aged 18 to 30 in good health. Some clones in this sample may be carry-over from other donors' samples. The CDR3 is CASSLAQGSLHEQYF. CDR3 coding DNA: TGTGCCAGCAGCTTAGCTCAGGGAAGTCTCCACGAGCAGTACTTC.